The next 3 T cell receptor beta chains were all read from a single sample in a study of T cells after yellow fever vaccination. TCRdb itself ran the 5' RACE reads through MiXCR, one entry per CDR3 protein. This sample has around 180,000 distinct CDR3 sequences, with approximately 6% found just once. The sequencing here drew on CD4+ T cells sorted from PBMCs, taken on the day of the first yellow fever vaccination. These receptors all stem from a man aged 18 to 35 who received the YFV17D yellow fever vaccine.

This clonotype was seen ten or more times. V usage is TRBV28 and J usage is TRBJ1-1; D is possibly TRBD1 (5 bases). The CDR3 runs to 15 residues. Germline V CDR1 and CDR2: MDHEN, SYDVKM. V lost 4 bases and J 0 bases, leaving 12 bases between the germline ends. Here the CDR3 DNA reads TGTGCCAGCAGTTGGGGAGGGACGGTGAACACTGAAGCTTTCTTT. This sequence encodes CASSWGGTVNTEAFF.

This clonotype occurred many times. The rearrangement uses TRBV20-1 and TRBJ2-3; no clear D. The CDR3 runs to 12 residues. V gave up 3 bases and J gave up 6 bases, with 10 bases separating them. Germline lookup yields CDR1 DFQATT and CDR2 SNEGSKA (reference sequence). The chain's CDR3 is CSASLSGDTQYF. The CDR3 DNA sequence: TGCAGTGCTAGCCTTTCTGGGGATACGCAGTATTTT.

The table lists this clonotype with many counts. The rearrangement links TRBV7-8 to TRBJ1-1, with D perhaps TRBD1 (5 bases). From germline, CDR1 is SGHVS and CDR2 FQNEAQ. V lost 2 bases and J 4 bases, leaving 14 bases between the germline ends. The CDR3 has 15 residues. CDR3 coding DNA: TGTGCCAGCAGCTTAATCAGGGCCCCCATCACTGAAGCTTTCTTT. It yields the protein CASSLIRAPITEAFF.